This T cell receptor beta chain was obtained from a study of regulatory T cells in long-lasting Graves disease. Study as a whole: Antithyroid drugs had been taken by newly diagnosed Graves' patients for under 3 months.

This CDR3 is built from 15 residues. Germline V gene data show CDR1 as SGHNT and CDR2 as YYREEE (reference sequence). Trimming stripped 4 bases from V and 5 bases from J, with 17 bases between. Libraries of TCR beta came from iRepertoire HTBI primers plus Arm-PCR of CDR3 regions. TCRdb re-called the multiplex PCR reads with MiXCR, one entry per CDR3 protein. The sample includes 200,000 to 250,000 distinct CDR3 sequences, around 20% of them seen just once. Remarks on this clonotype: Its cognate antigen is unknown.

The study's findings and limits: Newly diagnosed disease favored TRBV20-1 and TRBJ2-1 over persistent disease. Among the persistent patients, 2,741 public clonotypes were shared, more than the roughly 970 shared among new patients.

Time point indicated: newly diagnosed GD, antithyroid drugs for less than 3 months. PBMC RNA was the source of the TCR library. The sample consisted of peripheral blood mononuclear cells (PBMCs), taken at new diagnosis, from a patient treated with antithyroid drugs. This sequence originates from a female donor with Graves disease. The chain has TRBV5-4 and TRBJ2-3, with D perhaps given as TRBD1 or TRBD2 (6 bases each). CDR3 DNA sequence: TGTGCCAGCAGCATTGGGGGGACAATTGGAGATACGCAGTATTTT. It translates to CASSIGGTIGDTQYF.